Presented here are 23 T cell receptor beta chains from one specimen sequenced in a study of blood T cell repertoires in COVID-19. Profiling relied on immunoSEQ multiplex PCR, and the TCRdb table lists in-frame clones only, not all of them. Among about 300,000 clones listed, roughly 90% were seen once. Sequencing was done on a sample of PBMCs or T cells enriched from blood (not recorded which). The receptors here all came from a woman aged 50 to 60 who had been exposed to COVID-19.

This chain uses TRBV6-1 with TRBJ2-1; D unresolved. V was shortened by 0 bases and J by 9 bases, with 9 bases between the two germline ends. CDR1 and CDR2 (germline): MNHNS, SASEGT. CDR3 length: 13 amino acids. CDR3 coding DNA: TGTGCCAGCAGTGAAGCTGAGGATAGTGAGCAGTTCTTC. Amino acids: CASSEAEDSEQFF.

The CDR3 DNA reads as TGCGCCAGCAGCCCGACAGGTTCGCCCCAGCATTTT. Translated: CASSPTGSPQHF. This sequence joins TRBV5-1 and TRBJ1-5, with TRBD1 as a possible D gene (6 bases). V was cut by 4 bases and J by 9 bases, with 11 bases left in between. The CDR3 spans 12 residues. Germline CDR1 and CDR2: SGHRS and YFSETQ.

The chain uses TRBV29-1 and TRBJ2-1, with 13 nucleotides matching TRBD2. This CDR3 contains 14 residues. Germline-derived CDR1 and CDR2 are SQVTM and ANQGSEA. The trim removed 3 bases at V and 8 bases at J, leaving 4 bases unmatched. CDR3 coding DNA: TGCAGCGTTGATCGGACTAGCGGGGGTTATGAGCAGTTCTTC. Amino acid sequence: CSVDRTSGGYEQFF.

The chain couples TRBV5-8 to TRBJ1-1; TRBD1 is a possible D gene (6 bases). The CDR3 runs 13 residues. Per germline, CDR1 SGHTS and CDR2 YDEGEE. V was shortened by 2 bases and J by 7 bases, with 12 bases between the two germline ends. The CDR3 loop is CASSFQGLVEAFF. The CDR3 DNA reads as TGTGCCAGCAGCTTTCAGGGGTTGGTTGAAGCTTTCTTT.

This clone was seen only once. This chain uses TRBV14 with TRBJ1-4, with 10 bases that match TRBD1. The germline V gene has CDR1 SGHDN and CDR2 FVKESK. The CDR3 runs to 20 residues. The V segment lost 0 bases and the J segment 3 bases; nucleotides outside the gene matches: 13. CDR3 DNA: TGTGCCAGCAGCCAAGAGAGGAAGTCGGGACAGGGGCTCGCTAATGAAAAACTGTTTTTT. It yields the protein CASSQERKSGQGLANEKLFF.

This chain links TRBV6-5 with TRBJ2-2; D perhaps matches TRBD2 (7 bases). CDR3 length equals 14 residues. In germline, CDR1 is MNHEY, CDR2 SVGAGI. V was shortened by 6 bases and J by 7 bases, with 15 bases between the two germline ends. The CDR3, as DNA: TGTGCCAGCAGGGGGCAGGGGAGGGGCGGGGAGCTGTTTTTT. As protein: CASRGQGRGGELFF.

The genes are TRBV4-1 and TRBJ1-2; D gene uncertain. This CDR3 has 16 amino acids. The V and J ends lost 1 base and 0 bases respectively, with 12 bases between them. Germline CDR1 MGHRA, CDR2 YSYEKL. CDR3 sequence reads: CASSQAQAQANYGYTF. The CDR3 region has the DNA TGCGCCAGCAGCCAAGCTCAAGCCCAAGCTAACTATGGCTACACCTTC.

The chain combines TRBV13 with TRBJ2-2; 8 bases are shared with TRBD2. The CDR3 is 18 amino acids. Germline CDR1 is PRHDT and CDR2 is FYEKMQ (reference sequence). V lost 5 bases and J lost 1; bases outside the gene matches: 12. In DNA form, the CDR3 reads TGTGCCAGCAGCGGGAACCCCTCTCTAGCGGGGAACACCGGGGAGCTGTTTTTT. This sequence encodes CASSGNPSLAGNTGELFF.

This chain links TRBV3-1 (or the pseudogene TRBV3-2) with TRBJ2-5; a possible D gene is TRBD1 (5 bases). This CDR3 spans 14 amino acids. V dropped 2 bases and J dropped 5 bases, with 12 bases sitting between them. Germline values: CDR1 LGHDT, CDR2 YNNKEL (reference sequence). For the CDR3, the DNA is TGTGCCAGCAGCCAATGGGTGACAGTGGAGACCCAGTACTTC. The encoded protein is CASSQWVTVETQYF.

The genes are TRBV5-4 and TRBJ2-1; D is possibly TRBD2 (6 bases). Germline assignment: CDR1 SGHNT and CDR2 YYREEE (reference sequence). The CDR3 has 14 amino acids. Trimming took 2 bases from V and 9 from J, leaving 15 bases between them. The CDR3 coding sequence is TGTGCCAGCAGCTTCGGGGGTGGCTCCACTGAGCAGTTCTTC. It specifies CASSFGGGSTEQFF.

This sequence joins TRBV28 and TRBJ2-7; 12 bases match TRBD1. Unmatched junction bases numbered 7, after V lost 6 bases and J lost 4 bases. Germline assignment: CDR1 MDHEN and CDR2 SYDVKM. The CDR3 totals 15 residues. CDR3 region: CASRPAGQGAYEQYF. CDR3 DNA: TGTGCCAGCAGGCCCGCGGGACAGGGGGCTTACGAGCAGTACTTC.

The chain is built from TRBV6-5 and TRBJ2-1, with a weak D call TRBD1 (6 bases). The CDR3 length is 14 residues. The germline V and J ends were trimmed by 6 bases and 9 bases, with 18 bases remaining between them. From germline, CDR1 is MNHEY and CDR2 SVGAGI. The chain's CDR3 is CASRPQQGWGEQFF. Here the CDR3 DNA reads TGTGCCAGCAGGCCTCAACAGGGATGGGGTGAGCAGTTCTTC.

V is TRBV19 and J is TRBJ2-3; perhaps TRBD2 as D (6 bases). Per germline, CDR1 LNHDA and CDR2 SQIVND (reference sequence). CDR3 size: 16 residues. Trimming took 3 bases from V and 4 from J, leaving 17 bases between them. CDR3 DNA sequence: TGTGCCAGTAGTATGTTAGTTGGGCGGGGCCCAGATACGCAGTATTTT. Protein sequence: CASSMLVGRGPDTQYF.

This chain connects TRBV28 to TRBJ1-1; D gene uncertain. The CDR3 loop spans 18 amino acids. V gave up 1 base and J gave up 0 bases, with 18 bases separating them. Germline V gene sequence: CDR1 MDHEN, CDR2 SYDVKM. The CDR3 sequence is CASSLYLDTVAMNTEAFF. The CDR3 DNA sequence: TGTGCCAGCAGTTTATATTTAGATACAGTCGCCATGAACACTGAAGCTTTCTTT. Full variable domain (remainder filled in from reference TRBV28 and TRBJ1-1): DVKVTQSSRYLVKRTGEKVFLECVQDMDHENMFWYRQDPGLGLRLIYFSYDVKMKEKGDIPEGYSVSREKKERFSLILESASTNQTSMYLCASSLYLDTVAMNTEAFFGQGTRLTVV.

This clone came up a few times. The chain uses TRBV18 and TRBJ2-7, with TRBD2 matching over 8 bases. This CDR3 comprises 15 residues. Germline V gives CDR1 KGHSH, CDR2 LQKENI. With V trimmed by 5 bases and J by 2 bases, 8 bases remained unmatched. The DNA of the CDR3 is TGTGCCAGCTCATCTCCTCGCGGGGGGACCTACGAGCAGTACTTC. It yields the protein CASSSPRGGTYEQYF.

The chain recombines TRBV18 with TRBJ2-7; D unclear. Germline assignment: CDR1 KGHSH and CDR2 LQKENI. V lost 5 bases and J 1 base, leaving 15 bases between the germline ends. The CDR3 totals 15 residues. In DNA form, the CDR3 reads TGTGCCAGCTCATCGGCAGGATCAGAATCCTACGAGCAGTACTTC. As protein: CASSSAGSESYEQYF.

This chain joins TRBV13 and TRBJ2-7, with TRBD1 identical over 9 bases. Germline V gene sequence: CDR1 PRHDT, CDR2 FYEKMQ (reference sequence). With V trimmed by 5 bases and J by 4 bases, 9 bases remained unmatched. The CDR3 is 15 amino acids. The CDR3 is CASSLTGGGGYEQYF. The CDR3, as DNA: TGTGCCAGCAGCCTCACAGGGGGCGGTGGGTACGAGCAGTACTTC.

The V call is TRBV6-4, the J call TRBJ1-1; no firm D call. CDR1 and CDR2 from the germline V gene are MRHNA and SNTAGT. V lost 6 bases, J lost 2 bases, and 10 bases lay in between. This CDR3 comprises 13 residues. The CDR3, as DNA: TGTGCCAGCAGACTAGGGCACAACACTGAAGCTTTCTTT. Translating it yields CASRLGHNTEAFF.

The CDR3, as DNA: TGTGCCAGCACCAGACGACAAGGCTATAATTCACCCCTCCACTTT. It translates to CASTRRQGYNSPLHF. The chain combines TRBV2 with TRBJ1-6, with D unresolved. CDR1 and CDR2 from the germline V gene are SNHLY and FYNNEI. The ends were cut back, 7 bases at V and 3 bases at J, with 13 bases in the middle. CDR3 size: 15 residues.

This rearrangement joins TRBV10-3 to TRBJ2-3; TRBD2 agrees at 9 bases. The CDR3 extends over 14 amino acids. Germline-derived CDR1 and CDR2 are ENHRY and SYGVKD. The ends lost 10 bases at V and 3 bases at J; junction bases unmatched: 8. The CDR3 loop is CATRGGGGTDTQYF. CDR3 nucleotide sequence: TGTGCCACCCGGGGCGGGGGGGGTACAGATACGCAGTATTTT.

This chain uses TRBV28 with TRBJ2-7, with D possibly matching TRBD1 (6 bases). Trimming took 4 bases from V and 3 from J, leaving 16 bases between them. The germline CDR1 and CDR2 sequences are MDHEN and SYDVKM. This CDR3 comprises 15 residues. CDR3 DNA sequence: TGTGCCAGCAGTTCCCGCTACAGGGTAGGCTACGAGCAGTACTTC. It is translated as CASSSRYRVGYEQYF.

The chain carries TRBV15 and TRBJ2-5; D is unresolved. Per the germline V gene, CDR1 is LNHNV and CDR2 is YYDKDF (reference sequence). V was cut by 1 base and J by 3 bases, with 18 bases left in between. CDR3 size: 17 residues. The CDR3, as DNA: TGTGCCACCAGCAGAGGAATCGCATTTGCTCACAAAGAGACCCAGTACTTC. Its translation is CATSRGIAFAHKETQYF. Based on the CDR3 plus reference TRBV15 and TRBJ2-5, the full variable domain is DAMVIQNPRYQVTQFGKPVTLSCSQTLNHNVMYWYQQKSSQAPKLLFHYYDKDFNNEADTPDNFQSRRPNTSFCFLDIRSPGLGDTAMYLCATSRGIAFAHKETQYFGPGTRLLVL.

V is TRBV29-1 and J is TRBJ1-1; D perhaps matches TRBD1 (5 bases). There are 14 residues in the CDR3. With 7 bases removed from V and 3 bases from J, the gap between germline ends came to 18 bases. Germline V gives CDR1 SQVTM, CDR2 ANQGSEA. The CDR3 region has the DNA TGCAGCGCCGGAAGGGGCAGAAGATACACTGAAGCTTTCTTT. Its translation is CSAGRGRRYTEAFF.